This TCR beta chain was obtained from a study of T cell repertoires in cytomegalovirus infection. General observations from the study: The ex vivo response was dominated by HLA-C-restricted CMV-specific TCR beta clonotypes.

TCRdb re-derived calls from the reads in MiXCR, one entry per CDR3 protein. This sample yields around 290,000 distinct CDR3 sequences, of which about 25% are seen a single time; over 11% belongs to the top ten. Concerning this clonotype: Its antigen is unknown.

The CDR3 extends over 15 amino acids. Germline V gene lookup returns CDR1 SGHNT and CDR2 YYREEE (reference sequence). Between the trimmed V and J ends, which lost 4 bases and 0 bases, there was a span of 11 bases. The sample comprised PBMCs. The TCR comes from a human donor in good health (CMV status not recorded). Some clones in this sample may be carry-over from other donors' samples. The chain has TRBV5-4 and TRBJ1-5, with D perhaps TRBD1 (5 bases). The CDR3 protein is CASSRGADSNQPQHF. The DNA of the CDR3 is TGTGCCAGCAGCAGAGGGGCGGATAGCAATCAGCCCCAGCATTTT.